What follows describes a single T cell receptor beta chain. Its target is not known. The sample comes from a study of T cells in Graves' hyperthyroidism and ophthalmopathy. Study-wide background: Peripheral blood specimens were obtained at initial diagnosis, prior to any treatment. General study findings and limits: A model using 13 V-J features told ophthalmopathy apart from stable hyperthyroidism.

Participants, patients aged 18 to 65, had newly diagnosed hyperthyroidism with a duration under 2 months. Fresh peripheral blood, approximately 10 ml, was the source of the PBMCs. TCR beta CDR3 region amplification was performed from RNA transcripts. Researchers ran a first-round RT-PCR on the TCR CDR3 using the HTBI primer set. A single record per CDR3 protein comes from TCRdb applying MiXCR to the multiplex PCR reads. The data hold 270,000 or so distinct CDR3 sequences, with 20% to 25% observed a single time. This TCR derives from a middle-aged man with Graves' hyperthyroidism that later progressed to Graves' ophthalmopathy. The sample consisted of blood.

The DNA for the CDR3 is TGTGCCAGCAGCGGCGGCAGGGGGCTGGCTGGCTACACCTTC. Translation: CASSGGRGLAGYTF. The chain has TRBV6-2 or TRBV6-3 and TRBJ1-2; 8 bases agree with TRBD1. J lost 7 bases, V lost 6 bases, and 10 bases had no gene match. Per germline, CDR1 MNHEY and CDR2 SVGEGT. This CDR3 is built from 14 residues.